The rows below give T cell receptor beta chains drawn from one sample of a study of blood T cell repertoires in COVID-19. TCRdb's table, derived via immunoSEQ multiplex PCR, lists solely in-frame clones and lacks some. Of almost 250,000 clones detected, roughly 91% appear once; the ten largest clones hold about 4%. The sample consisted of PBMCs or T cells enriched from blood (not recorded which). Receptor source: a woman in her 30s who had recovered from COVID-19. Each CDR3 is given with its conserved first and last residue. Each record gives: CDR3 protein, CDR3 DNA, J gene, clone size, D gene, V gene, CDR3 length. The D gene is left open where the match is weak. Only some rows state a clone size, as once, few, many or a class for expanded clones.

CDR3aa: CASSLDSRRSGGYTF
CDR3nt: TGCGCCAGCAGCTTGGACAGCCGACGTAGTGGTGGCTACACCTTC
j_gene: TRBJ1-2
abundance: NA
d_gene: NA
v_gene: TRBV5-1
len: 15

CDR3aa: CASSPPSDRLPHGYTF
CDR3nt: TGTGCCAGCAGCCCTCCGAGCGACCGGCTACCCCATGGCTACACCTTC
j_gene: TRBJ1-2
abundance: NA
d_gene: NA
v_gene: TRBV3-1/TRBV3-2
len: 16

CDR3aa: CASSLNRDTGELFF
CDR3nt: TGTGCCAGCTCTCTCAACAGGGACACCGGGGAGCTGTTTTTT
j_gene: TRBJ2-2
abundance: NA
d_gene: NA
v_gene: TRBV18
len: 14

CDR3aa: CASSPALVRDRQYF
CDR3nt: TGTGCCAGCAGCCCAGCCTTAGTTAGGGACAGGCAGTATTTT
j_gene: TRBJ2-3
abundance: NA
d_gene: TRBD1
v_gene: TRBV7-2
len: 14

CDR3aa: CASSDQGITGNTIYF
CDR3nt: TGTGCCAGCAGTGACCAGGGGATAACTGGAAACACCATATATTTT
j_gene: TRBJ1-3
abundance: NA
d_gene: NA
v_gene: TRBV2
len: 15

CDR3aa: CASSLTPGARGYEQYF
CDR3nt: TGTGCCAGCAGCCTTACCCCAGGGGCTAGAGGTTACGAGCAGTACTTC
j_gene: TRBJ2-7
abundance: NA
d_gene: NA
v_gene: TRBV7-9
len: 16

CDR3aa: CASSLETGGSNQPQHF
CDR3nt: TGTGCCAGCAGCTTAGAAACAGGGGGAAGCAATCAGCCCCAGCATTTT
j_gene: TRBJ1-5
abundance: once
d_gene: TRBD1
v_gene: TRBV7-8
len: 16

CDR3aa: CASEPAGGGFEAFF
CDR3nt: TGTGCCTCCGAACCGGCAGGGGGCGGATTTGAGGCTTTCTTT
j_gene: TRBJ1-1
abundance: NA
d_gene: TRBD1
v_gene: TRBV27
len: 14

CDR3aa: CASSFDSRNYGYTF
CDR3nt: TGTGCCAGCAGCTTTGACAGCCGGAACTATGGCTACACCTTC
j_gene: TRBJ1-2
abundance: NA
d_gene: NA
v_gene: TRBV4-2
len: 14

CDR3aa: CASSMSFFGGGNTIYF
CDR3nt: TGTGCCAGTAGTATGAGTTTCTTCGGGGGAGGAAACACCATATATTTT
j_gene: TRBJ1-3
abundance: NA
d_gene: NA
v_gene: TRBV19
len: 16

CDR3aa: CASSKIAGLHGYTF
CDR3nt: TGTGCCAGCAGCAAAATCGCAGGGCTCCATGGCTACACCTTC
j_gene: TRBJ1-2
abundance: NA
d_gene: NA
v_gene: TRBV21-1
len: 14

CDR3aa: CSTRGFDEKLFF
CDR3nt: TGCAGCACACGGGGGTTTGATGAAAAACTGTTTTTT
j_gene: TRBJ1-4
abundance: NA
d_gene: NA
v_gene: TRBV29-1
len: 12

CDR3aa: CASSPPGAPNTGELFF
CDR3nt: TGTGCCAGCAGCCCCCCCGGAGCCCCGAACACCGGGGAGCTGTTTTTT
j_gene: TRBJ2-2
abundance: NA
d_gene: NA
v_gene: TRBV7-2
len: 16

CDR3aa: CASSLSRGYSPLHF
CDR3nt: TGTGCCAGCAGCCTATCCCGGGGATATTCACCCCTCCACTTT
j_gene: TRBJ1-6
abundance: NA
d_gene: NA
v_gene: TRBV7-2
len: 14

CDR3aa: CASSRAGGYQETQYF
CDR3nt: TGCGCCAGCAGCCGGGCGGGAGGGTACCAAGAGACCCAGTACTTC
j_gene: TRBJ2-5
abundance: NA
d_gene: TRBD2
v_gene: TRBV5-1
len: 15

CDR3aa: CASSYSGFSSYEQYF
CDR3nt: TGTGCCAGCAGTTACTCCGGTTTTTCATCCTACGAGCAGTACTTC
j_gene: TRBJ2-7
abundance: NA
d_gene: NA
v_gene: TRBV6-5
len: 15

CDR3aa: CAWSPLAVLGNEQFF
CDR3nt: TGTGCCTGGAGTCCATTAGCGGTCCTGGGGAATGAGCAGTTCTTC
j_gene: TRBJ2-1
abundance: NA
d_gene: NA
v_gene: TRBV30
len: 15

CDR3aa: CASSSLPDRRHRQYF
CDR3nt: TGTGCCAGCAGTTCCTTACCGGACAGAAGACATCGGCAGTACTTC
j_gene: TRBJ2-7
abundance: NA
d_gene: NA
v_gene: TRBV27
len: 15

CDR3aa: CASTPGGEAFF
CDR3nt: TGTGCCAGCACACCGGGCGGGGAAGCTTTCTTT
j_gene: TRBJ1-1
abundance: NA
d_gene: NA
v_gene: TRBV7-9
len: 11

CDR3aa: CASRLGGTGRNTEAFF
CDR3nt: TGTGCCAGCAGGTTAGGGGGAACAGGGAGAAACACTGAAGCTTTCTTT
j_gene: TRBJ1-1
abundance: NA
d_gene: NA
v_gene: TRBV2
len: 16

CDR3aa: CASSQDPQRGAFF
CDR3nt: TGTGCCAGCAGCCAAGATCCCCAGCGGGGAGCTTTCTTT
j_gene: TRBJ1-1
abundance: NA
d_gene: NA
v_gene: TRBV4-2
len: 13

CDR3aa: CASSGRDRGFEQYF
CDR3nt: TGTGCCAGCAGCGGCCGGGACAGGGGTTTCGAGCAGTACTTC
j_gene: TRBJ2-7
abundance: NA
d_gene: TRBD1
v_gene: TRBV7-6
len: 14

CDR3aa: CAISVEGIRGEQYF
CDR3nt: TGTGCCATCAGTGTGGAAGGGATCAGGGGCGAGCAGTACTTC
j_gene: TRBJ2-7
abundance: NA
d_gene: NA
v_gene: TRBV10-3
len: 14

CDR3aa: CAISRGERGTGELFF
CDR3nt: TGTGCCATCTCTCGGGGGGAGCGGGGCACCGGGGAGCTGTTTTTT
j_gene: TRBJ2-2
abundance: NA
d_gene: TRBD2
v_gene: TRBV6-5
len: 15

CDR3aa: CASSVAAVDYSGNTIYF
CDR3nt: TGTGCCAGCAGCGTAGCTGCAGTCGACTACTCTGGAAACACCATATATTTT
j_gene: TRBJ1-3
abundance: NA
d_gene: NA
v_gene: TRBV9
len: 17

CDR3aa: CASSVSQLNYGYTF
CDR3nt: TGTGCCAGCAGCGTCTCACAGTTAAACTATGGCTACACCTTC
j_gene: TRBJ1-2
abundance: NA
d_gene: NA
v_gene: TRBV9
len: 14

CDR3aa: CASTQRGAKNIQYF
CDR3nt: TGTGCCAGTACCCAACGGGGGGCTAAAAACATTCAGTACTTC
j_gene: TRBJ2-4
abundance: NA
d_gene: NA
v_gene: TRBV19
len: 14

CDR3aa: CASSSPESAGDLNEQFF
CDR3nt: TGTGCCAGCAGCTCCCCGGAATCTGCGGGGGATCTCAATGAGCAGTTCTTC
j_gene: TRBJ2-1
abundance: NA
d_gene: TRBD2
v_gene: TRBV11-2
len: 17

CDR3aa: CASSPPSADLGNEQFF
CDR3nt: TGTGCCAGCAGTCCCCCCTCAGCGGACCTGGGAAATGAGCAGTTCTTC
j_gene: TRBJ2-1
abundance: NA
d_gene: NA
v_gene: TRBV28
len: 16

CDR3aa: CASSKRQGVMNTEAFF
CDR3nt: TGTGCCAGCAGTAAGAGACAGGGGGTAATGAACACTGAAGCTTTCTTT
j_gene: TRBJ1-1
abundance: NA
d_gene: TRBD1
v_gene: TRBV27
len: 16

CDR3aa: CASSLTTGVNTEAFF
CDR3nt: TGTGCCAGCAGTCTTACGACAGGCGTCAACACTGAAGCTTTCTTT
j_gene: TRBJ1-1
abundance: NA
d_gene: NA
v_gene: TRBV6-5
len: 15

CDR3aa: CASSWLPGTGFSNQPQHF
CDR3nt: TGTGCCAGCAGTTGGCTACCCGGGACAGGGTTTAGCAATCAGCCCCAGCATTTT
j_gene: TRBJ1-5
abundance: NA
d_gene: TRBD1
v_gene: TRBV28
len: 18